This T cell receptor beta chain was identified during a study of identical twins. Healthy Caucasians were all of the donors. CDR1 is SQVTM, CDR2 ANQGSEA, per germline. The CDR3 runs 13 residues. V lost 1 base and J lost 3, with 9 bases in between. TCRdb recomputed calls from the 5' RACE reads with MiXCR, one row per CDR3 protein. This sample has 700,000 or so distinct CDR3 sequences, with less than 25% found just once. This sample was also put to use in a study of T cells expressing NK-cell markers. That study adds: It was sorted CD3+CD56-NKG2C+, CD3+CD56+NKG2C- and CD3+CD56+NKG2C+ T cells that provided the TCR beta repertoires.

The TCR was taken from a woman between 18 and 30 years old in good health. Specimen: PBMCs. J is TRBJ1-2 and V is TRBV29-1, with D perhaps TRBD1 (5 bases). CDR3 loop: CSVEGGDHYGYTF. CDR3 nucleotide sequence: TGCAGCGTTGAAGGGGGGGACCACTATGGCTACACCTTC.